This T cell receptor (beta chain) was found in a study of CD8+ T cells in alopecia areata. Study conclusions and caveats: There were many expanded lesional clones persisting in scalp and blood during tofacitinib.

RNA extraction and reverse transcription yielded cDNA as sequencing template. Here immunoSEQ multiplex PCR was the method, and the copy in TCRdb shows in-frame clones only, minus some. The data show more than 110,000 clones, roughly 80% seen once. In regard to this clone: Antigen unknown.

V shed 0 bases and J shed 2 bases, with 10 bases lying between them. Per the germline V gene, CDR1 is MNHNS and CDR2 is SASEGT. The CDR3 consists of 15 residues. Treatment here: oral pan-JAK inhibitor, 5-10 mg twice daily. This clonotype was obtained from a human donor with alopecia areata. This chain links TRBV6-1 with TRBJ1-2; D might be TRBD1 (5 bases). The material was CD8+ T cells sorted from blood, obtained at week 4, from a patient treated with tofacitinib. CDR3 residues: CASSEAAGRNYGYTF. DNA of the CDR3: TGTGCCAGCAGTGAAGCCGCAGGGAGGAACTATGGCTACACCTTC.